This T cell receptor beta chain was retrieved from a study of beta chain features in type 1 diabetes. Looking at the study overall: Examination covered around 98 million sorted cells spanning all samples. Study-wide findings and caveats: Type 1 diabetes patients had moderately but significantly shorter TCRB CDR3s in all four CD4+ subsets.

Expressed TCRB transcripts were sequenced, since all the RNA that had been isolated was reverse transcribed. Using immunoSEQ multiplex PCR, the repertoire was profiled, and TCRdb retains in-frame clones only, with some absent. This table has more than 55,000 clones, 52% appearing once. The V gene lost 1 base and the J gene lost 5 bases, with 6 bases spanning the gap. Germline CDR1 reads SGDLS; CDR2 reads YYNGEE. The length of the CDR3 is 12 residues. A remark on this clone: What it binds is unknown.

The single heparinised draw taken from each donor contained roughly 100 mL of blood on average. Via the markers CD45RO/CCR7/CD25/CD127/CD95/CD27, stem cell-like memory, regulatory, central memory and naive CD4+ cells were sorted. Populations obtained by sorting all exceeded 95% purity. This receptor was identified in a woman between 40 and 55 years old with type 1 diabetes. The source material was Tregs from blood. V is TRBV9 and J is TRBJ1-2, with TRBD1 as a possible D gene (5 bases). CDR3 DNA: TGTGCCAGCAGCGTACAGGGATATGGCTACACCTTC. Amino acid sequence: CASSVQGYGYTF.